This T cell receptor beta chain stems from a study of monozygotic twins with inflammatory bowel disease. Total RNA amounting to about 4,000 ng went into each TCR library. TCRdb reprocessed the 5' RACE reads, with one entry per CDR3 protein and no DNA. Reported are roughly 320,000 distinct CDR3 sequences; the ten largest clones contain 5.6%. Blood samples of roughly 2.5 ml were drawn from every donor. The receptor was derived from a human donor with ulcerative colitis or Crohn's disease, or a healthy co-twin of an affected twin (not recorded which). Specimen: blood.

CDR3 protein: CASSARQVVTGELFF. The chain links TRBV25-1 to TRBJ2-2; TCRdb's D call of TRBD1 is untestable without DNA. Germline CDR1 and CDR2: MGHDK and SYGVNS. This CDR3 has 15 amino acids.